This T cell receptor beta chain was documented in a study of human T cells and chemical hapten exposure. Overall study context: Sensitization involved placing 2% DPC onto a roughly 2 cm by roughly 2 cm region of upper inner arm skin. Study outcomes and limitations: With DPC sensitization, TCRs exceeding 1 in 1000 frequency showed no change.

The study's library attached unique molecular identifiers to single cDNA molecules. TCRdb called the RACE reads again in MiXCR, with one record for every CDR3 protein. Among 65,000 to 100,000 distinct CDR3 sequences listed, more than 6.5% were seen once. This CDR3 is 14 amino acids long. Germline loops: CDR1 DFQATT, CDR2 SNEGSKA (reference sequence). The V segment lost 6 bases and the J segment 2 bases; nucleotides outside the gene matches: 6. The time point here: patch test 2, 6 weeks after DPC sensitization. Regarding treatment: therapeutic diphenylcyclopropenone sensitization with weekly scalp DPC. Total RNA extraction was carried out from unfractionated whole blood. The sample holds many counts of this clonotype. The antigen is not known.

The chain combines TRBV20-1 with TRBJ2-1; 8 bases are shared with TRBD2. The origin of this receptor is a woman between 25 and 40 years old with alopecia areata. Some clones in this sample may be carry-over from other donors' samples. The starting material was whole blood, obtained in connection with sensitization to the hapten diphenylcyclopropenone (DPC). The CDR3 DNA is TGCAGTGCCTATAGCGGGGACACCTACAATGAGCAGTTCTTC. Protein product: CSAYSGDTYNEQFF.